Below, 11 T cell receptor beta chains from the same sample are listed, as sequenced in a study of cytotoxic CD8 clonotypes in ibrutinib-treated CLL. Profiled with immunoSEQ multiplex PCR; TCRdb holds only in-frame clones, not every one. The table has some 140,000 clones, around 90% seen once. The sample was PBMCs, taken after 12 months of ibrutinib treatment. These receptors came from a human donor with chronic lymphocytic leukemia.

The CDR3 sequence is CASTRTSDYNEQFF. CDR3 nucleotides: TGTGCCAGCACCCGGACTAGCGATTACAATGAGCAGTTCTTC. V gene TRBV6-6 combines with J gene TRBJ2-1; 9 bases agree with TRBD2. The CDR3 length is 14 residues. The ends lost 7 bases at V and 4 bases at J; junction bases unmatched: 5. The germline V gene encodes CDR1 MNHNY and CDR2 SVGAGI (reference sequence).

V and J are TRBV7-9 and TRBJ1-1, with 7 bases identical to TRBD1. Germline values: CDR1 SEHNR, CDR2 FQNEAQ (reference sequence). Germline trimming cut 5 bases from V and 1 base from J; bases unmatched to any gene: 4. The CDR3 sequence is 14 residues long. As DNA, the CDR3 is TGTGCCAGCAGCCAGGGGGTTGGGAACACTGAAGCTTTCTTT. Protein product: CASSQGVGNTEAFF.

The V call is TRBV5-1, the J call TRBJ2-5; the match to TRBD2 covers 11 bases. Germline V gene sequence: CDR1 SGHRS, CDR2 YFSETQ. The V segment lost 0 bases and the J segment 3 bases; nucleotides outside the gene matches: 1. The CDR3 extends over 15 amino acids. As DNA, the CDR3 is TGCGCCAGCAGCTTGGCGACTAGCGGGGAAGAGACCCAGTACTTC. This gives the protein CASSLATSGEETQYF.

This rearrangement joins TRBV29-1 to TRBJ2-1, with D perhaps TRBD2 (5 bases). Looked up from germline, CDR1 is SQVTM and CDR2 is ANQGSEA. CDR3 length equals 13 residues. Trimming pared 0 bases from V and 7 bases from J, leaving 10 bases between. The CDR3 is CSVEDTRVNEQFF. CDR3 coding DNA: TGCAGCGTTGAAGATACGAGGGTAAATGAGCAGTTCTTC.

DNA for the CDR3: TGTGCCAGTAGTATACAGGTGGGCTATGAAGCTTTCTTT. Translated: CASSIQVGYEAFF. The rearrangement links TRBV19 to TRBJ1-1; D ambiguous. The germline gives CDR1 LNHDA, CDR2 SQIVND (reference sequence). V dropped 2 bases and J dropped 7 bases, with 11 bases sitting between them. The CDR3 totals 13 residues. The entire variable domain, with the rest obtained from reference TRBV19 and TRBJ1-1, is as follows: DGGITQSPKYLFRKEGQNVTLSCEQNLNHDAMYWYRQDPGQGLRLIYYSQIVNDFQKGDIAEGYSVSREKKESFPLTVTSAQKNPTAFYLCASSIQVGYEAFFGQGTRLTVV.

The chain links TRBV9 to TRBJ2-1; 8 bases fit TRBD2. There are 14 residues in the CDR3. Germline V gives CDR1 SGDLS, CDR2 YYNGEE. The junction had 5 bases not matched to a gene; V was cut back by 2 bases and J by 7 bases. CDR3 nucleotides: TGTGCCAGCAGCGTGACTAGCGATCATAATGAGCAGTTCTTC. It translates to CASSVTSDHNEQFF.

CDR3 in DNA: TGTGCCAGCAGCCCGGGCCAGGGGTGGAGTGGACTGTTTTTT. Translation: CASSPGQGWSGLFF. This sequence joins TRBV14 and TRBJ1-4; TRBD1 might be the D (6 bases). Germline V lookup: CDR1 SGHDN, CDR2 FVKESK. Trimming pared 4 bases from V and 13 bases from J, leaving 19 bases between. The CDR3 contains 14 residues.

The V gene is TRBV28, the J gene TRBJ1-2; D possibly corresponds to TRBD1 (5 bases). The V end was cut by 3 bases, the J end by 8 bases, with 13 bases between. In germline, CDR1 is MDHEN, CDR2 SYDVKM. The CDR3 runs 13 residues. CDR3 protein: CASSLRGDQGYTF. DNA for the CDR3: TGTGCCAGCAGTTTGAGAGGGGATCAGGGCTACACCTTC.

This sequence joins TRBV11-1 and TRBJ1-1; no clear D. V shed 7 bases and J shed 0 bases, with 12 bases lying between them. The CDR3 length is 14 residues. The germline V gene has CDR1 SGHAT and CDR2 FQDESV (reference sequence). The CDR3 bases are TGTGCCAGCAACGTCGAGCGGATGAACACTGAAGCTTTCTTT. Translation: CASNVERMNTEAFF.

This sequence joins TRBV5-4 and TRBJ2-5; D is perhaps TRBD2 (6 bases). The V end was cut by 4 bases, the J end by 3 bases, with 13 bases between. The germline CDR1 and CDR2 sequences are SGHNT and YYREEE (reference sequence). The CDR3 is 14 residues long. CDR3 sequence: CASSKAGTEETQYF. CDR3 sequence (DNA): TGTGCCAGCAGCAAAGCGGGCACCGAAGAGACCCAGTACTTC.

The CDR3 spells CASSLNGGTQETQYF. The CDR3 nucleotides read TGCGCCAGCAGCTTGAATGGGGGCACCCAAGAGACCCAGTACTTC. This sequence joins TRBV5-1 and TRBJ2-5, with a tentative D call TRBD1 (6 bases). The V end was cut by 1 base, the J end by 1 base, with 11 bases between. CDR1 is SGHRS and CDR2 is YFSETQ in the germline V gene. The CDR3 extends over 15 amino acids.